The 9 T cell receptor beta chains in this list originate from one sample, sequenced in a study of spatial heterogeneity in lung cancer. Time point denoted: sample taken at primary tumor resection. Sequencing covered unsorted whole RNA taken from tumor, nontumor lung or frozen PBMC. TCRdb used MiXCR to reprocess the 5' RACE reads, holding one entry per CDR3 protein. This sample carries about 52,000 distinct CDR3 sequences, more than 6.5% of them seen once, and the ten largest clones take approximately 2.6%. The input for sequencing was PBMCs, taken at surgery. These receptors all come from a female donor with early-stage non-small cell lung cancer.

In its sample, this clonotype was seen a few times. This chain uses TRBV6-2 or TRBV6-3 with TRBJ2-5; D unresolved. The V end was cut by 2 bases, the J end by 0 bases, with 13 bases between. This CDR3 contains 16 residues. CDR1 MNHEY and CDR2 SVGEGT come from the germline V gene. This CDR3 reads CASSYPLTRYQETQYF. The CDR3 bases are TGTGCCAGCAGTTACCCCCTTACGAGATACCAAGAGACCCAGTACTTC.

This clonotype came up many times. The chain carries TRBV29-1 and TRBJ2-7, with 10 bases fitting TRBD1. Per the germline V gene, CDR1 is SQVTM and CDR2 is ANQGSEA. This CDR3 has 15 residues. Trimming cost V 3 bases and J 7 bases; bases outside gene matches: 12. The CDR3 region is CSVDRSGTGEGEQYF. The CDR3 DNA sequence: TGCAGCGTTGACCGCTCCGGGACAGGGGAGGGGGAGCAGTACTTC.

The sample holds many counts of this clonotype. The chain has TRBV24-1 and TRBJ2-1, with 11 bases matching TRBD1. Germline V gene sequence: CDR1 KGHDR, CDR2 SFDVKD. The CDR3 is 15 amino acids. Unmatched junction bases numbered 7, after V lost 6 bases and J lost 7 bases. The CDR3 is CATSLGQGAINEQFF. The CDR3, as DNA: TGTGCCACCAGTCTCGGACAGGGGGCAATTAATGAGCAGTTCTTC.

This clonotype was seen at least ten times. The CDR3 loop is CASSDLQGREAFF. CDR3 coding DNA: TGTGCCAGCAGTGACCTACAAGGGCGAGAAGCTTTCTTT. The chain links TRBV25-1 to TRBJ1-1, with D unclear. Trimming pared 3 bases from V and 8 bases from J, leaving 13 bases between. Germline CDR1 is MGHDK and CDR2 is SYGVNS. The CDR3 has 13 residues.

This clonotype was counted many times. The chain has TRBV7-9 and TRBJ1-1; D unresolved. V was shortened by 3 bases and J by 2 bases, with 10 bases between the two germline ends. Germline V lookup: CDR1 SEHNR, CDR2 FQNEAQ (reference sequence). CDR3 length: 14 amino acids. The CDR3 loop is CASSFYGLNTEAFF. CDR3 sequence (DNA): TGTGCCAGCAGCTTTTATGGCCTCAACACTGAAGCTTTCTTT.

This clonotype was observed a few times. The genes are TRBV27 and TRBJ2-5; D remains unclear. The CDR3 length is 15 residues. Trimming took off 8 bases at V and 0 bases at J, with 16 bases between the two ends. From germline, CDR1 is MNHEY and CDR2 SMNVEV (reference sequence). CDR3 protein: CASAEGRADQETQYF. The CDR3 DNA follows: TGTGCCAGCGCCGAAGGACGCGCCGACCAAGAGACCCAGTACTTC.

On this clonotype: At one boundary the junction diverges from the germline segment, which might be a read error. The chain joins TRBV5-6 to TRBJ2-3; D is perhaps TRBD2 (5 bases). This CDR3 has 16 residues. Germline V CDR1 and CDR2: SGHDT, YYEEEE. CDR3 DNA: TGTGTCAGCAGCTTGAGCGGCCGAACTAGCACAGATACGCAGTATTTT. It is translated as CVSSLSGRTSTDTQYF.

The chain carries TRBV9 and TRBJ2-5; D is possibly TRBD2 (6 bases). From germline, CDR1 is SGDLS and CDR2 YYNGEE. Trimming left V 4 bases short and J 5 bases short, with 18 bases between. The CDR3 is made up of 15 amino acids. CDR3 residues: CASSLLGGVLETQYF. The DNA of the CDR3 is TGTGCCAGCAGCCTGTTGGGGGGAGTCTTGGAGACCCAGTACTTC.

This chain's CDR3 is CASSLVTAGGKYNEQFF. CDR3 sequence (DNA): TGTGCCAGCAGCTTAGTGACCGCGGGGGGAAAATACAATGAGCAGTTCTTC. The chain has TRBV11-1 and TRBJ2-1, with 8 bases fitting TRBD2. The V gene end was trimmed by 1 base and the J gene end by 4 bases; junction bases not matched to a gene: 9. The CDR3 length is 17 residues. Germline V CDR1 and CDR2: SGHAT, FQDESV (reference sequence).